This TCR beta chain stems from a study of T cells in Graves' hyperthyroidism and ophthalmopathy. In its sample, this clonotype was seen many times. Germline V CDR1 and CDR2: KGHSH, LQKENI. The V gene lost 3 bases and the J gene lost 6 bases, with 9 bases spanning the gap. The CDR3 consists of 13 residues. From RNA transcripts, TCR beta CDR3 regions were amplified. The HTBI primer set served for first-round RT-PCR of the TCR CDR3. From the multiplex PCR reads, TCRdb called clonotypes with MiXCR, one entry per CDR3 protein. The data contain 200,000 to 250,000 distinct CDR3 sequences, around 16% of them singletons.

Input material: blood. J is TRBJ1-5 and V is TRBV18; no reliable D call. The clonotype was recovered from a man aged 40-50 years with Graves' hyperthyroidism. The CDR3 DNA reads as TGTGCCAGCTCACCCCTACATGGTCAGCCCCAGCATTTT. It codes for CASSPLHGQPQHF.